The clone carrying this T cell receptor (beta chain) has ten or more counts. This entry belongs to a study of spatial heterogeneity in lung cancer. Study information: More beta-chain than alpha-chain sequences were consistently detected. The mean occurrence of each unique TCR and UMI combination in raw reads exceeded nine.

TCRdb reprocessed the 5' RACE reads via MiXCR and lists one record per CDR3 protein. The table shows 24,000 or so distinct CDR3 sequences, with more than 6.5% occurring only once. Germline values: CDR1 LNHDA, CDR2 SQIVND (reference sequence). The CDR3 runs 17 residues. Trimming at V came to 7 bases and at J to 7 bases, leaving 19 bases not matched to a gene. The time point is: sample taken at primary tumor resection. Whole RNA from tumor, nontumor lung or frozen PBMC was sequenced unsorted. Untreated early-stage non-small cell lung cancer patients, fewer than 85 in total, were the donors. This receptor was obtained from a male donor with early-stage non-small cell lung cancer. This chain joins TRBV19 and TRBJ2-5, with 9 bases that match TRBD2. Sequences were derived from PBMCs, sampled at surgery. CDR3 amino acids: CASTQGGLAGGGGTQYF. The CDR3 coding sequence is TGTGCCAGTACCCAAGGGGGACTAGCCGGTGGCGGTGGGACCCAGTACTTC.